The clone carrying this T cell receptor (beta chain) was found many times. The study enrolled patients aged 18 to 65 with newly diagnosed hyperthyroidism of under 2 months' duration. Exclusion criteria comprised uncontrolled infection, other autoimmune disease, pregnancy or lactation. The data stem from a study of T cells in Graves' hyperthyroidism and ophthalmopathy. Amplified TCR beta CDR3 regions derived from RNA transcripts. Using the HTBI primer set, a first-round RT-PCR was run on the TCR CDR3. TCRdb fed the multiplex PCR reads into MiXCR, producing one record per CDR3 protein. The data contain some 760,000 distinct CDR3 sequences, around 13% of them singletons. Trimming shortened V by 3 bases and J by 5 bases, and 13 bases separated the two germline ends. The length of the CDR3 is 14 residues. The V gene's germline CDR1 is DFQATT and CDR2 SNEGSKA (reference sequence).

The source of this sequence is a woman between 18 and 30 years old with Graves' hyperthyroidism. Sample: blood. V usage is TRBV20-1 and J usage is TRBJ2-2; a possible D gene is TRBD2 (5 bases). This CDR3 reads CSASYGIGTGELFF. The CDR3 DNA reads TGCAGTGCTAGCTACGGGATAGGTACCGGGGAGCTGTTTTTT.